This T cell receptor beta chain stems from a study of T and B cells in COVID-19 patients. Each TRB amplification used about 230-550 ng of genomic DNA from blood. CDR1 MNHNY and CDR2 SVGAGI come from the germline V gene (reference sequence). CDR3 size: 16 residues. V lost 5 bases, J lost 0 bases, and 14 bases lay in between. Multiplex PCR with BIOMED2 TRB-A/B primer pools amplified TRB rearrangements. One entry per CDR3 protein results from TCRdb running MiXCR on the multiplex PCR reads. The table shows about 21,000 distinct CDR3 sequences, with about a third occurring only once. This clonotype came up many times.

The specimen was blood. This TCR was sampled from a human donor who had recovered from COVID-19. V and J are TRBV6-6 and TRBJ2-4, with D possibly matching TRBD1 (6 bases). The CDR3 DNA sequence: TGTGCCAGCAGTCGCGGACAGCAACTAGCCAAAAACATTCAGTACTTC. It is translated as CASSRGQQLAKNIQYF.